This TCR beta chain was captured by sequencing in a study of blood T cell repertoires in COVID-19. About the study: From the United States, Italy and Spain came samples of acute and convalescent COVID-19. PBMCs, B-cell-depleted T cells, or T cells were the source of the cDNA or gDNA that made up the material.

How the authors handled the data: Nucleated cell number was recorded as an estimate derived from reference gene primer amplification. The data were produced by immunoSEQ multiplex PCR, yet TCRdb's version contains in-frame clones alone and is incomplete. From that table come the V and J calls and clone size; the DNA was used to work out D and trimming. The data contain approximately 480,000 clones, roughly 89% of them seen just once; the ten biggest clones take up roughly 0.92%. Seattle cases were enrolled at active infection and followed longitudinally. The receptor was isolated from a young man with COVID-19, enrolled during active disease. The sequenced sample was peripheral blood.

CDR3 loop: CASSGRDRDNNEQFF. In DNA, the CDR3 is TGTGCCAGCAGCGGCCGGGACAGGGATAATAATGAGCAGTTCTTC. The chain carries TRBV5-4 and TRBJ2-1, with 9 bases identical to TRBD1. V was clipped by 4 bases and J by 7 bases; unmatched bases: 9. This CDR3 comprises 15 residues. CDR1 SGHNT and CDR2 YYREEE come from the germline V gene (reference sequence).